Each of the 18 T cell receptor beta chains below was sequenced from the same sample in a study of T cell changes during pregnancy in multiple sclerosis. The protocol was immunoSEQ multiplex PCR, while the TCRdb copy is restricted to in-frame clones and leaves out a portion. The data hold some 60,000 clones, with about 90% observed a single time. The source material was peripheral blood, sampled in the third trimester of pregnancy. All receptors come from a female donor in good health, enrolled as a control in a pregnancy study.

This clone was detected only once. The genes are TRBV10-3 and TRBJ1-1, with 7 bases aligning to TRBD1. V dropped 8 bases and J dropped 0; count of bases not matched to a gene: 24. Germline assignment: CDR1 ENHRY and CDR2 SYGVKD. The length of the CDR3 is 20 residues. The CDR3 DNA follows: TGTGCCATCCTAAAGGTCAAGGGGGCGAACACTCGGAGTGTGAACACTGAAGCTTTCTTT. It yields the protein CAILKVKGANTRSVNTEAFF.

The CDR3 nucleotides are TGTGCCAGTAGTTTCCAGAACACTGAAGCTTTCTTT. Translation: CASSFQNTEAFF. The chain carries TRBV19 and TRBJ1-1, with unresolved D. V lost 5 bases and J 1 base, leaving 5 bases between the germline ends. Germline CDR1 and CDR2: LNHDA and SQIVND (reference sequence). This CDR3 comprises 12 residues.

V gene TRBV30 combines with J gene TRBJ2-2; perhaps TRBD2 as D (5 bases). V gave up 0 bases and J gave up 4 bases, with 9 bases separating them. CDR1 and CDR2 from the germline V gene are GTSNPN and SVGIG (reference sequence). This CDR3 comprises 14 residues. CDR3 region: CAWSVLGPTGELFF. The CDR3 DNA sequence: TGTGCCTGGAGTGTACTAGGACCCACCGGGGAGCTGTTTTTT.

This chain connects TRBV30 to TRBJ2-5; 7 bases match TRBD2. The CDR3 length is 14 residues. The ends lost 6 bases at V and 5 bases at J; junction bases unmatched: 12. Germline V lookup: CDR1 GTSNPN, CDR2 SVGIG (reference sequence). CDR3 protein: CACLLGGLGETQYF. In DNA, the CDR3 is TGTGCCTGCCTCCTGGGAGGGTTGGGGGAGACCCAGTACTTC.

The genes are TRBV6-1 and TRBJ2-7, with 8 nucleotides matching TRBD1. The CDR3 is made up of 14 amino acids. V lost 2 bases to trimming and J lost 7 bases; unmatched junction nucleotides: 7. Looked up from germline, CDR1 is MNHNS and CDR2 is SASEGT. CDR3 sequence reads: CASSERTGPGEQYF. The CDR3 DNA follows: TGTGCCAGCAGTGAAAGGACAGGGCCGGGGGAGCAGTACTTC.

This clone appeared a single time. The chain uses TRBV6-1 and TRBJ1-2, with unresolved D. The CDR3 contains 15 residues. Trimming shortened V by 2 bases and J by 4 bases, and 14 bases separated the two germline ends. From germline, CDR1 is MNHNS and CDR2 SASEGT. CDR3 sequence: CASSESTVLSYGYTF. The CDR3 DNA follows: TGTGCCAGCAGTGAATCAACGGTTTTGTCCTATGGCTACACCTTC.

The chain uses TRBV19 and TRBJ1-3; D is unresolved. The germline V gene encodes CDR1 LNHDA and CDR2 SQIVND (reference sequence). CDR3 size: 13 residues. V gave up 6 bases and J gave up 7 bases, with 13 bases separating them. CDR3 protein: CASSPLSTNTIYF. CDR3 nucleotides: TGTGCCAGTAGCCCTCTTTCTACGAACACCATATATTTT.

CDR3 residues: CAISDRGSDYNSPLHF. As DNA, the CDR3 is TGTGCCATCAGTGACCGGGGATCTGACTATAATTCACCCCTCCACTTT. The rearrangement joins TRBV10-3 to TRBJ1-6; no reliable D call. Germline V CDR1 and CDR2: ENHRY, SYGVKD. This CDR3 contains 16 residues. Trimming cost V 3 bases and J 3 bases, with 12 bases left between them.

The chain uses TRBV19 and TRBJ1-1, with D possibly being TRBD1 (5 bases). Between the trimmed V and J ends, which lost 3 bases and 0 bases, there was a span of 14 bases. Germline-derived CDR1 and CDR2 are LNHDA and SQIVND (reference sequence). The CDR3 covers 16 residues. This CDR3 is CASSMGQGIMNTEAFF. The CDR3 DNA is TGTGCCAGTAGTATGGGGCAGGGCATCATGAACACTGAAGCTTTCTTT.

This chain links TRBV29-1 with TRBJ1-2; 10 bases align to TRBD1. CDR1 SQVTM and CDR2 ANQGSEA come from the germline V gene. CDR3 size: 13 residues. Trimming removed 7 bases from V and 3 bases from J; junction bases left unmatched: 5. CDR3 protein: CSARQGADYGYTF. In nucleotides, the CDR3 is TGCAGCGCTAGACAGGGGGCGGACTATGGCTACACCTTC.

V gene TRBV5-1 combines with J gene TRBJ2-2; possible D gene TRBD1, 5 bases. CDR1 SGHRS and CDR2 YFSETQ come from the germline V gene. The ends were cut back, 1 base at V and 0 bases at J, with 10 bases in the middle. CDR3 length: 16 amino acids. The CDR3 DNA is TGCGCCAGCAGCTTGACAGGTGGCACGAACACCGGGGAGCTGTTTTTT. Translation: CASSLTGGTNTGELFF.

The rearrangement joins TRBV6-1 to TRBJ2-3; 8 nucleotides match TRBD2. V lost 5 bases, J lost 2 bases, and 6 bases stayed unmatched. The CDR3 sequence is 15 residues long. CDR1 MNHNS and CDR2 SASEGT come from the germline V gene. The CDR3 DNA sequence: TGTGCCAGCAGTCCTGGTAGCGGGAACACAGATACGCAGTATTTT. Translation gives CASSPGSGNTDTQYF.

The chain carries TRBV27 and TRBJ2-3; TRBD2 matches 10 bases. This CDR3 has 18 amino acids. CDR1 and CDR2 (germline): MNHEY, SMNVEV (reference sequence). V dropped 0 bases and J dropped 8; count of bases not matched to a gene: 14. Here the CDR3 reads CASSLSFWTSGGGATQYF. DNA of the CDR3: TGTGCCAGCAGTTTATCCTTTTGGACTAGCGGAGGAGGGGCTACGCAGTATTTT.

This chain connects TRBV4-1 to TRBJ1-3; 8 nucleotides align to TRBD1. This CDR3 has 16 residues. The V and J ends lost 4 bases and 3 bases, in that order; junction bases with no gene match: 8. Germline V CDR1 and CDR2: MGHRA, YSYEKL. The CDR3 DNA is TGCGCCAGCAGCCTCCGGACAGGGTCGATTGGAAACACCATATATTTT. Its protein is CASSLRTGSIGNTIYF.

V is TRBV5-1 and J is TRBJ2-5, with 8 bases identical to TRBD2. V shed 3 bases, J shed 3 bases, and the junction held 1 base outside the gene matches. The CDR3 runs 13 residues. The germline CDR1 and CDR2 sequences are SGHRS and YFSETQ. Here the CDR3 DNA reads TGCGCCAGCAGCTGGCGGGGGGAAGAGACCCAGTACTTC. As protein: CASSWRGEETQYF.

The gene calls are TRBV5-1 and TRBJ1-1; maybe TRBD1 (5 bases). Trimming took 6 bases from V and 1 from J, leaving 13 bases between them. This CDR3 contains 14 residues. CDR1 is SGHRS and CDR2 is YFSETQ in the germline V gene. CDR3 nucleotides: TGCGCCAGCACGCTTGGGGCTCAGAACACTGAAGCTTTCTTT. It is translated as CASTLGAQNTEAFF.

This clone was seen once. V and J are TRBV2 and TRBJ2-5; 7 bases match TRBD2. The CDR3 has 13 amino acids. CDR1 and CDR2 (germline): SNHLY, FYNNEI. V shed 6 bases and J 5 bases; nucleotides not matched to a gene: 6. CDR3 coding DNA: TGTGCCAGCAGGGGCGGGAGTATTGAGACCCAGTACTTC. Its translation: CASRGGSIETQYF. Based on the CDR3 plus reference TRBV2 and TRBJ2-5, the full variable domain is EPEVTQTPSHQVTQMGQEVILRCVPISNHLYFYWYRQILGQKVEFLVSFYNNEISEKSEIFDDQFSVERPDGSNFTLKIRSTKLEDSAMYFCASRGGSIETQYFGPGTRLLVL.

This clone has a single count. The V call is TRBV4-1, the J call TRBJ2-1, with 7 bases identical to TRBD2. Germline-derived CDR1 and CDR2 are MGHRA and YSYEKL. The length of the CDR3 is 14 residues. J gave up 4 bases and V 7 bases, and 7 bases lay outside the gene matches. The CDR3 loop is CASTTGGSYNEQFF. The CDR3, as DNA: TGCGCCAGCACGACGGGGGGATCTTACAATGAGCAGTTCTTC.